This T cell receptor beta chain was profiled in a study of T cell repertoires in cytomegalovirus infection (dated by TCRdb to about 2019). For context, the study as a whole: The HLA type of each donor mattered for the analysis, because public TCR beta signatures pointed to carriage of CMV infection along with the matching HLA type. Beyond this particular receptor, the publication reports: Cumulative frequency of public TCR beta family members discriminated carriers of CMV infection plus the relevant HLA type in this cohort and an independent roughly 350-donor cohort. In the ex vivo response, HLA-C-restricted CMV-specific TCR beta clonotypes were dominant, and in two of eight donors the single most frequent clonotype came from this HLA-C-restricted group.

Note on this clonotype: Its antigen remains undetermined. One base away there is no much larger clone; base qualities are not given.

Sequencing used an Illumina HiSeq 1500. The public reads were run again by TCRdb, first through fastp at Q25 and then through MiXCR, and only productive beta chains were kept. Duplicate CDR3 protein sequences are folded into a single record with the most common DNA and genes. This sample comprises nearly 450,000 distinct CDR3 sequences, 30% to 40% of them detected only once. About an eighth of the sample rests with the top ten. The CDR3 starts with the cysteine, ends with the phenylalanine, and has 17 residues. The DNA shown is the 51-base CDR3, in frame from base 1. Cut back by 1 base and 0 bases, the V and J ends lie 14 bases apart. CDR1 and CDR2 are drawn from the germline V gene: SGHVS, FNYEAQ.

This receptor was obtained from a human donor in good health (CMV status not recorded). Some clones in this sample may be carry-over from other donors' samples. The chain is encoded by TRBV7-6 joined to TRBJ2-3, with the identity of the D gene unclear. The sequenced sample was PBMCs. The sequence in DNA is TGTGCCAGCAGCTTAGTTTCTCCAGGTTCAAGCACAGATACGCAGTATTTT. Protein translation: CASSLVSPGSSTDTQYF.